This T cell receptor beta chain is drawn from a study of T cells in Graves' hyperthyroidism and ophthalmopathy. Germline V gene lookup returns CDR1 LNHDA and CDR2 SQIVND (reference sequence). The CDR3 covers 15 residues. What was amplified from RNA transcripts were TCR beta CDR3 regions. RT-PCR in the first round (using the HTBI primer set) targeted the TCR CDR3. TCRdb analysed the multiplex PCR reads with MiXCR anew, one entry per CDR3 protein. In the table there are about 250,000 distinct CDR3 sequences, more than 20% of which are singletons. Study-level points and caveats: The model identified upcoming ophthalmopathy a median 6.5 months ahead of onset.

Details on this clonotype: As yet, its antigen is unknown. One end of the junction fails to match germline, which may point to a read error.

The chain carries TRBV19 and TRBJ2-2, with TRBD2 identical over 8 bases. This sequence was found in a woman aged 40 to 50 with Graves' ophthalmopathy. Sequenced material: blood. Here the CDR3 DNA reads TGTGTCAGTAGTGGGGCGGGAGGGAACACCGGGGAGCTGTTTTTT. Translated, it gives CVSSGAGGNTGELFF.